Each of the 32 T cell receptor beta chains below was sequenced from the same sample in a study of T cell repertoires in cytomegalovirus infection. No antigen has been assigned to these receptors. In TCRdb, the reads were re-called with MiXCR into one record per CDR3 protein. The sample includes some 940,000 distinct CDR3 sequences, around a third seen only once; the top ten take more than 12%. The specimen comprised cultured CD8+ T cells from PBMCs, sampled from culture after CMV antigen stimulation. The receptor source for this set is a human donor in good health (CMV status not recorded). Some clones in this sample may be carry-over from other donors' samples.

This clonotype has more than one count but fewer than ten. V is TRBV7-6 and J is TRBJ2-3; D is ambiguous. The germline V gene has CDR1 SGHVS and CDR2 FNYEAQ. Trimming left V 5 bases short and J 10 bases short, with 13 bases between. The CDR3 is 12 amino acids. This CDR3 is CASSPAGGAQYF. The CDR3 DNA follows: TGTGCCAGCAGCCCCGCCGGTGGTGCGCAGTATTTT. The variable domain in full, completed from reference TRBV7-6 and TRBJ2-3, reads GAGVSQSPRYKVTKRGQDVALRCDPISGHVSLYWYRQALGQGPEFLTYFNYEAQQDKSGLPNDRFSAERPEGSISTLTIQRTEQRDSAMYRCASSPAGGAQYFGPGTRLTVL.

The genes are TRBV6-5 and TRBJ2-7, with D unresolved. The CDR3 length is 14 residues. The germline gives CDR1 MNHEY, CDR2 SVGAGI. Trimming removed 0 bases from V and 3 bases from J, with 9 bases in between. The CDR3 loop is CASSYSNAGYEQYF. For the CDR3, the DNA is TGTGCCAGCAGTTACTCGAACGCAGGCTACGAGCAGTACTTC.

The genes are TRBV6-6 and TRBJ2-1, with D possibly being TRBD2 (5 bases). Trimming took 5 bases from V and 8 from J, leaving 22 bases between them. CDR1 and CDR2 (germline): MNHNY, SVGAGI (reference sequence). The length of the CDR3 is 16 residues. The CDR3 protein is CASSPTRAGRRYEQFF. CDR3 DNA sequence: TGTGCCAGCAGTCCTACTAGGGCGGGCCGGCGGTATGAGCAGTTCTTC.

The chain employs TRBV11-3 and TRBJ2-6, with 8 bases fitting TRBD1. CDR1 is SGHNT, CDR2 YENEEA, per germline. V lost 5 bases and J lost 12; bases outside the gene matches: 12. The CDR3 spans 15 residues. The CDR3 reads CASSLPGGYTGVLTF. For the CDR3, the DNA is TGTGCCAGCAGCCTCCCAGGGGGCTATACCGGCGTCCTGACTTTC.

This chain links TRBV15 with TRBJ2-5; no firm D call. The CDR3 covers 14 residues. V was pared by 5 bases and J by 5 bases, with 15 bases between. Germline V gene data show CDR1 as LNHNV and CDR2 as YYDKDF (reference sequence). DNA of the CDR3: TGTGCCACCAGCGCCCGGGCCCTGGAGGAGACCCAGTACTTC. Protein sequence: CATSARALEETQYF.

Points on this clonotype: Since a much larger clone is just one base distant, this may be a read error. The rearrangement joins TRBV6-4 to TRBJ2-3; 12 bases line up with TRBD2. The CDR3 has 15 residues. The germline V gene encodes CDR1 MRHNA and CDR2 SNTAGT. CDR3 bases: TGTGCCAACAGTGACTCGACTAGCGGGGGAGATACGCAGTATTTT. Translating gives CANSDSTSGGDTQYF.

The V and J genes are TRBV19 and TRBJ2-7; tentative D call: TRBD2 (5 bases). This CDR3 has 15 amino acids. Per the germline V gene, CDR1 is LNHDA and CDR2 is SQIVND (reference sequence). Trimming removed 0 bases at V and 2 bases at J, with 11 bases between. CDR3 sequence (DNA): TGTGCCAGTAGTATAGATCGGACTGAGCCCTACGAGCAGTACTTC. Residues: CASSIDRTEPYEQYF.

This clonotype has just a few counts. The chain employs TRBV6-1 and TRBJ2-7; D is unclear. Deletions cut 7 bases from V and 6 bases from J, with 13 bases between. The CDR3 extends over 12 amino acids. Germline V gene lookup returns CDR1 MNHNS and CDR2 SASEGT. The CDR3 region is CASKGAAVEQYV. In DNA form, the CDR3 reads TGTGCCAGCAAGGGTGCGGCAGTCGAGCAGTACGTC.

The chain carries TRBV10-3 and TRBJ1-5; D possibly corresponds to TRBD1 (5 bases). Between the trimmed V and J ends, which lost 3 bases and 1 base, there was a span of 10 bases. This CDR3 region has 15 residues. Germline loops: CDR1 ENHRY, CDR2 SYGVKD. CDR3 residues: CAISDPGQSNQPQHF. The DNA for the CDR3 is TGTGCCATCAGTGACCCGGGGCAGAGCAATCAGCCCCAGCATTTT.

For the CDR3, the DNA is TGTGCCAGCAGCGGAACGGGACAGGGGCCCTACGAGCAGTACTTC. It encodes CASSGTGQGPYEQYF. The chain combines TRBV7-9 with TRBJ2-7; the match to TRBD1 covers 10 bases. Trimming cost V 5 bases and J 2 bases; bases outside gene matches: 6. CDR1 is SEHNR and CDR2 is FQNEAQ in the germline V gene (reference sequence). This CDR3 has 15 residues.

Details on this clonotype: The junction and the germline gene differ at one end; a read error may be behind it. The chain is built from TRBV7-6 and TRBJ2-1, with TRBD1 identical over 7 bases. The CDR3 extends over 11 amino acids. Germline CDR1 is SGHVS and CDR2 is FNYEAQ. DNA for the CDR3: TGTGCCAGCCGCTTAGGGGACAGCCTCCTCTTC. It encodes CASRLGDSLLF.

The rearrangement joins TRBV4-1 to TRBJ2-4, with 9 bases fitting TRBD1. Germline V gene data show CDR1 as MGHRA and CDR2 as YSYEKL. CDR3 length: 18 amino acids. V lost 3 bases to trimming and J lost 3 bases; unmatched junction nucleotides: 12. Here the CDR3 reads CASSHPITGDRVKNIQYF. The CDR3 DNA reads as TGCGCCAGCAGCCACCCCATTACAGGGGACAGGGTCAAAAACATTCAGTACTTC.

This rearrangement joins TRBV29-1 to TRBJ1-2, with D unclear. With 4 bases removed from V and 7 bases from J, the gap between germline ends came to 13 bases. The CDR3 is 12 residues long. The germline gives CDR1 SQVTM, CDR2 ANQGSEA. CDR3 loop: CSVVLRQAGYTF. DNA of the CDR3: TGCAGCGTTGTCTTAAGGCAGGCTGGCTACACCTTC.

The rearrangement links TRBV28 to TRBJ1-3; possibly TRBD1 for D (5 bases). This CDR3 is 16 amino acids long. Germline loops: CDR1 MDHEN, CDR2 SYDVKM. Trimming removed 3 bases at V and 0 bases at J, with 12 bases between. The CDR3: CASSLIMGTSGNTIYF. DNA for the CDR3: TGTGCCAGCAGTTTGATAATGGGGACCTCTGGAAACACCATATATTTT.

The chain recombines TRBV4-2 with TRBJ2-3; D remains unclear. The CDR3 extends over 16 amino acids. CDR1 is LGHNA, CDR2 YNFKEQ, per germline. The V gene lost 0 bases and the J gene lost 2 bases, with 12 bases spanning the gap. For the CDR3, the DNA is TGTGCCAGCAGCCAAGATCAGAAAACACTCACAGATACGCAGTATTTT. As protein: CASSQDQKTLTDTQYF.

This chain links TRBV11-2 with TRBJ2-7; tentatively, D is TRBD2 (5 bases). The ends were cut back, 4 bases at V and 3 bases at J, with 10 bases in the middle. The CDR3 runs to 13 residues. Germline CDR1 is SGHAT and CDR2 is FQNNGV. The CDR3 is CASSSRAGYEQYV. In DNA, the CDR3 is TGTGCCAGCAGCTCAAGGGCGGGCTACGAGCAGTACGTC.

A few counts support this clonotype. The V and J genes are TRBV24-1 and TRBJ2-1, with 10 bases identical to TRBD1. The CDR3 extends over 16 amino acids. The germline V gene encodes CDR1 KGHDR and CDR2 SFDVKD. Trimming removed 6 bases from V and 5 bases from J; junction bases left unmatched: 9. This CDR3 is CATSPTGTGDDNEQFF. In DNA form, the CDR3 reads TGTGCCACCAGTCCAACCGGGACAGGGGACGACAATGAGCAGTTCTTC.

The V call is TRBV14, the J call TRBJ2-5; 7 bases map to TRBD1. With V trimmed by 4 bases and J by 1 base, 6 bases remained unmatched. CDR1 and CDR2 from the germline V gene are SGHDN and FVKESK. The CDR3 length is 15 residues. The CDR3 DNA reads TGTGCCAGCAGCCGGAAAACAGGGGTCCAAGAGACCCAGTACTTC. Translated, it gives CASSRKTGVQETQYF.

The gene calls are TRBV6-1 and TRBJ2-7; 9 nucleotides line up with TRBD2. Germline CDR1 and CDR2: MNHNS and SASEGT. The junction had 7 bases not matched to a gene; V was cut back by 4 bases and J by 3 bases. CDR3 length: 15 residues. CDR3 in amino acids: CASSVQRGDYYEQYV. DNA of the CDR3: TGTGCCAGCAGTGTCCAGCGGGGGGACTACTACGAGCAGTACGTC.

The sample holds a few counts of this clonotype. CDR3 region: CATSDSTGFLAYNEQFF. CDR3 in DNA: TGTGCCACCAGTGATTCCACAGGATTCTTGGCCTACAATGAGCAGTTCTTC. The chain couples TRBV24-1 to TRBJ2-1; tentative D call: TRBD1 (5 bases). The V gene lost 2 bases and the J gene lost 2 bases, with 15 bases spanning the gap. CDR3 length: 17 amino acids. The germline V gene encodes CDR1 KGHDR and CDR2 SFDVKD.

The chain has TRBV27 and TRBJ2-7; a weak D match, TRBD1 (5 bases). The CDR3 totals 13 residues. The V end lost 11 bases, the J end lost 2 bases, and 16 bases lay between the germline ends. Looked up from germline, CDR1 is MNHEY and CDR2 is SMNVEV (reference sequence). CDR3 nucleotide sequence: TGTGCCTCACGGGCAGGGTCAACCTACGAGCAGTACTTC. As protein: CASRAGSTYEQYF.

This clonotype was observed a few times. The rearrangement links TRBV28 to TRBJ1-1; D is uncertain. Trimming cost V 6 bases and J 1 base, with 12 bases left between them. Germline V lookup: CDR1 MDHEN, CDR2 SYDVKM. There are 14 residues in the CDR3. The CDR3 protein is CASSLKNRNTEAFF. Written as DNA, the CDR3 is TGTGCCAGCAGCCTTAAAAATCGGAACACTGAAGCTTTCTTT.

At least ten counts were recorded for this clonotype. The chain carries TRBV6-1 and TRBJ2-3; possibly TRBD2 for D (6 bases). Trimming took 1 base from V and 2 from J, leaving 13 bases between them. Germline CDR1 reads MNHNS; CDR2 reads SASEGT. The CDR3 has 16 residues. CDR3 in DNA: TGTGCCAGCAGTGAAGACCGTGCGGGGTACACAGATACGCAGTATTTT. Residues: CASSEDRAGYTDTQYF.

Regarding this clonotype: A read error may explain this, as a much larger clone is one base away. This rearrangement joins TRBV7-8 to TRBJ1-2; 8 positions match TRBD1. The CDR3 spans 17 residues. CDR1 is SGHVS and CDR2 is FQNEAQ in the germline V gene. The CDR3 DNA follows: TGTGTCAGCAGCTTAGTGGGTCACGGCAGGGGGCGAGACGGCTACACCTTC. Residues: CVSSLVGHGRGRDGYTF.

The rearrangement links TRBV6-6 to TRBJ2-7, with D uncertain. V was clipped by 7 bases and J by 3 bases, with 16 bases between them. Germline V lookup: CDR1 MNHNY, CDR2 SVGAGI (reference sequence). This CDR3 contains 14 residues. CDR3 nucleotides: TGTGCCAGCACCCTCAGTCCTATAGGCTACGAGCAGTACTTC. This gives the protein CASTLSPIGYEQYF.

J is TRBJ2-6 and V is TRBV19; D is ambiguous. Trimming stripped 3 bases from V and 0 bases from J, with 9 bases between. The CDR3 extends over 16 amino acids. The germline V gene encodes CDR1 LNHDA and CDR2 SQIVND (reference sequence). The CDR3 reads CASSIPATSGANVLTF. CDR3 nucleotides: TGTGCCAGTAGTATTCCAGCAACCTCTGGGGCCAACGTCCTGACTTTC. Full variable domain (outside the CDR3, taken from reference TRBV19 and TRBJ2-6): DGGITQSPKYLFRKEGQNVTLSCEQNLNHDAMYWYRQDPGQGLRLIYYSQIVNDFQKGDIAEGYSVSREKKESFPLTVTSAQKNPTAFYLCASSIPATSGANVLTFGAGSRLTVL.

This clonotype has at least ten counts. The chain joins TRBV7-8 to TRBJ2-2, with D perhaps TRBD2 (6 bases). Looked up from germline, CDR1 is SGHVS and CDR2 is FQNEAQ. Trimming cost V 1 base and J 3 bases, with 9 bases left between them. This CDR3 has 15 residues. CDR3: CASSLDGGYTGELFF. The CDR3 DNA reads TGTGCCAGCAGCTTAGACGGGGGATACACCGGGGAGCTGTTTTTT.

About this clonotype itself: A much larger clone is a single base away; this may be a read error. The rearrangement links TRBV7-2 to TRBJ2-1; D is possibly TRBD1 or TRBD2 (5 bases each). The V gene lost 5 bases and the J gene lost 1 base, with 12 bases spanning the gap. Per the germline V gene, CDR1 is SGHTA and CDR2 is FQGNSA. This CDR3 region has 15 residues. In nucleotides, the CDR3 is TGTGCCAGCAGCCTTGGGACGATATCCTACAATGAGCAGTTCTTC. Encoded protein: CASSLGTISYNEQFF.

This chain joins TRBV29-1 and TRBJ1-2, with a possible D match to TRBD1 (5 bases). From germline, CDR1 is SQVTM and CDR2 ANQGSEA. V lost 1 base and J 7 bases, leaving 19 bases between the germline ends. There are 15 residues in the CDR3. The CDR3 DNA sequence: TGCAGCGTTGAAGTCCGGACGGGGACCTATGGTGGCTACACCTTC. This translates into CSVEVRTGTYGGYTF. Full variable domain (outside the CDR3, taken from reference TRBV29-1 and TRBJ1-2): SAVISQKPSRDICQRGTSLTIQCQVDSQVTMMFWYRQQPGQSLTLIATANQGSEATYESGFVIDKFPISRPNLTFSTLTVSNMSPEDSSIYLCSVEVRTGTYGGYTFGSGTRLTVV.

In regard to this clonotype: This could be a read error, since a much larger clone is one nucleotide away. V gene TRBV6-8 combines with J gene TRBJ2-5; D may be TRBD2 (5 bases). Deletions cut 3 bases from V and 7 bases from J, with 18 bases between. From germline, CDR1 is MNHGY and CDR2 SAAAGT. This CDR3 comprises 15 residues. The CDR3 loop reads CASSYSLGLWGTQYF. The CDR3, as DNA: TGTGCCAGCAGTTATTCCCTTGGACTGTGGGGGACCCAGTACTTC.

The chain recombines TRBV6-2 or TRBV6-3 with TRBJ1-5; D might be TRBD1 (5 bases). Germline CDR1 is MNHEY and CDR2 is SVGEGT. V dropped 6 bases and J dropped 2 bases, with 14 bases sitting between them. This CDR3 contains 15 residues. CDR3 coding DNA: TGTGCCAGCAGCCCCCGGGGGACCGGCAATCAGCCCCAGCATTTT. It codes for CASSPRGTGNQPQHF.

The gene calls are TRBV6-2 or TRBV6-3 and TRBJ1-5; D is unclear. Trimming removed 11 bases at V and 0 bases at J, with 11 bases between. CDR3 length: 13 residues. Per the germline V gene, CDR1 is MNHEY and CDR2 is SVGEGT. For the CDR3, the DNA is TGTGCCTGCGGGCGGTATAGCAATCAGCCCCAGCATTTT. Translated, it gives CACGRYSNQPQHF.